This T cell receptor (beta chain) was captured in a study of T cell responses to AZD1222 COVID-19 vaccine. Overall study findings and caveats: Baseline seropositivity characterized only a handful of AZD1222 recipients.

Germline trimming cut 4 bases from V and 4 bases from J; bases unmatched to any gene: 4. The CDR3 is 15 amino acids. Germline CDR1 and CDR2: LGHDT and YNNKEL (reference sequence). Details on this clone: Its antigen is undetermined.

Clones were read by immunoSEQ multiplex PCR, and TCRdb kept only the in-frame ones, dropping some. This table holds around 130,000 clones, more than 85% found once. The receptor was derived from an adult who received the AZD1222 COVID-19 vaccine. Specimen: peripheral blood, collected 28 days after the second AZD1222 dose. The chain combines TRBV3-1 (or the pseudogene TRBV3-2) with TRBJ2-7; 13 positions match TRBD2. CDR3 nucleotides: TGTGCCAGCAGCCCCTGGACTAGCGGGGGTTACGAGCAGTACTTC. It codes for CASSPWTSGGYEQYF.